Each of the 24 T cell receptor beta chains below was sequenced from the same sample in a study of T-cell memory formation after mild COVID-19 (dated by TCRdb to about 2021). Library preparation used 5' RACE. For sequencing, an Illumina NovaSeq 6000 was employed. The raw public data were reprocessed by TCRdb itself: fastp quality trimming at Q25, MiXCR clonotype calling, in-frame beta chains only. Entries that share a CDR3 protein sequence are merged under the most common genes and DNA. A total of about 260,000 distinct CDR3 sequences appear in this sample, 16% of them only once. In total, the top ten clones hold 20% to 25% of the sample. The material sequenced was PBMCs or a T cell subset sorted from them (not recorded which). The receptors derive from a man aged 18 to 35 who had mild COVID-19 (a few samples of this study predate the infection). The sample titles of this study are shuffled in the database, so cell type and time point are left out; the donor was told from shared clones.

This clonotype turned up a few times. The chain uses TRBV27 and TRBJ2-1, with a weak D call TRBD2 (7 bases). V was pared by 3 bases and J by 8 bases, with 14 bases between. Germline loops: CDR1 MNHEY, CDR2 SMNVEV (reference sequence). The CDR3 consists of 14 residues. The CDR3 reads CASSFSEGGYEQFF. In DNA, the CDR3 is TGTGCCAGCAGTTTCAGTGAGGGGGGGTATGAGCAGTTCTTC.

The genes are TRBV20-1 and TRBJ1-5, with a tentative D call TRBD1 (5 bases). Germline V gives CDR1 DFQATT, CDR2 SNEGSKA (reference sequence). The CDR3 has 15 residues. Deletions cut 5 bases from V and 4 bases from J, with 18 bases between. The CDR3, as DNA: TGCAGTGCTGACCGGGGCCTCGACGGGAATCAGCCCCAGCATTTT. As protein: CSADRGLDGNQPQHF.

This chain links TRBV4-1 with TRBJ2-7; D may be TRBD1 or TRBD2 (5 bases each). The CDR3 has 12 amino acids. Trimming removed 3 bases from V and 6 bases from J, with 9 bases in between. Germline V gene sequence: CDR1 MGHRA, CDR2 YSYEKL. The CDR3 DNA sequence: TGCGCCAGCAGCCAGGGGGTCACCGAGCAGTACTTC. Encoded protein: CASSQGVTEQYF.

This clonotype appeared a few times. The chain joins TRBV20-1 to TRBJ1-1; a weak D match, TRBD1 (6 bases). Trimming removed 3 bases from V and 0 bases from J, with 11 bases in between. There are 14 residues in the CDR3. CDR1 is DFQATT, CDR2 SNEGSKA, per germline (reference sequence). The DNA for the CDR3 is TGCAGTGCTAGGGGAACAGGGCTGAACACTGAAGCTTTCTTT. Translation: CSARGTGLNTEAFF.

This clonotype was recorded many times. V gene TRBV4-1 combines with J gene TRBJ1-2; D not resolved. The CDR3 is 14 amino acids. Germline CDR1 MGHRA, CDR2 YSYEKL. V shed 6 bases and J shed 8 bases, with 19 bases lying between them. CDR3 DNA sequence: TGCGCCAGCAGATCGGTGACGGGCCGTCCGGGCTACACCTTC. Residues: CASRSVTGRPGYTF.

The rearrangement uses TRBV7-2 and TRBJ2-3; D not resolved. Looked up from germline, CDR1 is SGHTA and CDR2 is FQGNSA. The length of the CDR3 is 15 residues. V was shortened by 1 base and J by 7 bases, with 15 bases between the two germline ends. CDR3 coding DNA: TGTGCCAGCAGCTTAGAGGTGCCGGTGGGGAATACGCAGTATTTT. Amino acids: CASSLEVPVGNTQYF. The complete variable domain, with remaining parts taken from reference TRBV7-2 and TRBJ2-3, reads GAGVSQSPSNKVTEKGKDVELRCDPISGHTALYWYRQSLGQGLEFLIYFQGNSAPDKSGLPSDRFSAERTGGSVSTLTIQRTQQEDSAVYLCASSLEVPVGNTQYFGPGTRLTVL.

CDR3 sequence reads: CASSQGVGGTHTPSSYNEQFF. The CDR3 DNA follows: TGCGCCAGCAGCCAAGGTGTAGGGGGGACCCACACCCCCAGCTCCTACAATGAGCAGTTCTTC. This chain uses TRBV4-3 with TRBJ2-1; D might be TRBD1 or TRBD2, each matching 6 bases. Germline V CDR1 and CDR2: LGHNA, YSLEER. The CDR3 runs 21 residues. Trimming removed 1 base at V and 0 bases at J, with 25 bases between.

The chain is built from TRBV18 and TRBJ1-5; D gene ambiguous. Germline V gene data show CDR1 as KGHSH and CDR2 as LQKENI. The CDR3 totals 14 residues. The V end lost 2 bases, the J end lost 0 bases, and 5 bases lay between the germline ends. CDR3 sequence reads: CASSPGSSNQPQHF. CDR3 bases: TGTGCCAGCTCACCAGGCAGTAGCAATCAGCCCCAGCATTTT.

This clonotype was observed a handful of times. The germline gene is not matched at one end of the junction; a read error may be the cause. The CDR3 reads CASSQVPGFGDTRELFF. The CDR3 DNA reads as TGTGCCAGCAGCCAAGTCCCCGGGTTTGGGGACACCAGGGAGCTGTTTTTT. The gene calls are TRBV14 and TRBJ2-2; possible D gene TRBD1, 6 bases. Germline CDR1 SGHDN, CDR2 FVKESK. The CDR3 contains 17 residues.

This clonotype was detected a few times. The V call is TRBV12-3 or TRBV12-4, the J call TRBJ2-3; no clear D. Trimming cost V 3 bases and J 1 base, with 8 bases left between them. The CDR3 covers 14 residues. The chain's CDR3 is CASSFASRTDTQYF. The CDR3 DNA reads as TGTGCCAGCAGTTTCGCCAGCCGCACAGATACGCAGTATTTT.

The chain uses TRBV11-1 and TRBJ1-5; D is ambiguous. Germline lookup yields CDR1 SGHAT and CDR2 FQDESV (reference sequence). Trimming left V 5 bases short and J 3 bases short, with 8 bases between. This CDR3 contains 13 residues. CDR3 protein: CASSQDFNQPQHF. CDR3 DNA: TGTGCCAGCAGCCAGGACTTCAATCAGCCCCAGCATTTT.

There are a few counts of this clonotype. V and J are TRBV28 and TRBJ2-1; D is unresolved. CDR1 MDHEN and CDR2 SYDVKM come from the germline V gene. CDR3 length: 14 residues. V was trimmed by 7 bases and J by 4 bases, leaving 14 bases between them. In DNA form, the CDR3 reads TGTGCCAGCAAAGAAAACGCTCTTTACAATGAGCAGTTCTTC. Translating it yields CASKENALYNEQFF.

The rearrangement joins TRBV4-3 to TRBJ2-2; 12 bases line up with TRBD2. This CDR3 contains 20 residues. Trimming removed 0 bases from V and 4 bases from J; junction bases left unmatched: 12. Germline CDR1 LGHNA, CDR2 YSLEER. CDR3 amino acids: CASSQDPPLAGGPSTGELFF. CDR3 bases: TGCGCCAGCAGCCAAGATCCTCCCCTAGCGGGGGGGCCCAGCACCGGGGAGCTGTTTTTT.

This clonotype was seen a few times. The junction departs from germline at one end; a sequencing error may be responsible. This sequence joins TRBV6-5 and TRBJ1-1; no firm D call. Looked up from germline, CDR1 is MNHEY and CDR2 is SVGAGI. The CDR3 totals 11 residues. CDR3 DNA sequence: TGTGCCAGAAGTTACCAGAGTAAAGCTTTCTTT. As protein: CARSYQSKAFF.

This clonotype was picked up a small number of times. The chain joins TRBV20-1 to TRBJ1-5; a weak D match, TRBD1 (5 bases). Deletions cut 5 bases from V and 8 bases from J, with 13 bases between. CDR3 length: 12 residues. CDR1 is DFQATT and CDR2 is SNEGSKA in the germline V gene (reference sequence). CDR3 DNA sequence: TGCAGTGCTGACCACCCGGGGGAGCCCCAGCATTTT. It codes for CSADHPGEPQHF.

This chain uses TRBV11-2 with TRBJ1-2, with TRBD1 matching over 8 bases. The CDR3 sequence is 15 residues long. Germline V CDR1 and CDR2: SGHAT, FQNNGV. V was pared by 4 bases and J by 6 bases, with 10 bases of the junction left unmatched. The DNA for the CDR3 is TGTGCCAGCAGCTCCCCGGACAGGGTATCGAATGGCTACACCTTC. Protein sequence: CASSSPDRVSNGYTF.

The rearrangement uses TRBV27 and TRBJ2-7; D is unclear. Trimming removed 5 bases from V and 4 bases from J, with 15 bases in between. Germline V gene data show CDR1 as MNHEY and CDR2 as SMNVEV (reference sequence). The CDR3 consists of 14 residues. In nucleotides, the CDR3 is TGTGCCAGCAGTCCAAACCTGGACGGTTACGAGCAGTACTTC. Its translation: CASSPNLDGYEQYF.

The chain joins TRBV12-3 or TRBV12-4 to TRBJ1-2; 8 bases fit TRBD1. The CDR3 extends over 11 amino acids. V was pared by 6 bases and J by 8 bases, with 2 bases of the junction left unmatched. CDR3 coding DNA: TGTGCCAGCAGCGGACAGGGAGGCTACACCTTC. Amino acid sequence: CASSGQGGYTF.

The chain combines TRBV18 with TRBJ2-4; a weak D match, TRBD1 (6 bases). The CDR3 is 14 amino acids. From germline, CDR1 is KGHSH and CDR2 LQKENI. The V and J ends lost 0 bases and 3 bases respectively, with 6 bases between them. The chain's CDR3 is CASSPPGGKNIQYF. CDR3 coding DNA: TGTGCCAGCTCACCACCAGGGGGCAAAAACATTCAGTACTTC.

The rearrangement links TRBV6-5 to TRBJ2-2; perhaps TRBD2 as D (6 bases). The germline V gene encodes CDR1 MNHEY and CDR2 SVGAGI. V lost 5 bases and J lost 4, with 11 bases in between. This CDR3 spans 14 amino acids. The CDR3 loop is CASSIGTATGELFF. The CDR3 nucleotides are TGTGCCAGCAGTATCGGGACTGCCACCGGGGAGCTGTTTTTT.

The CDR3 protein is CASSLRGDPYNSPLHF. CDR3 bases: TGTGCCAGCAGTTTGCGAGGGGATCCTTATAATTCACCCCTCCACTTT. The rearrangement joins TRBV12-3 or TRBV12-4 to TRBJ1-6; tentatively, D is TRBD1 (5 bases). V lost 3 bases to trimming and J lost 4 bases, with 13 bases between them. The CDR3 is made up of 16 amino acids.

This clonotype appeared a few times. The CDR3 sequence: CASSQVGAPYEQYF. CDR3 in DNA: TGTGCCAGCAGCCAAGTTGGGGCTCCCTACGAGCAGTACTTC. The chain combines TRBV4-2 with TRBJ2-7; D possibly corresponds to TRBD1 (5 bases). Trimming left V 1 base short and J 2 bases short, with 9 bases between. The CDR3 is 14 residues long. Germline V gene sequence: CDR1 LGHNA, CDR2 YNFKEQ.

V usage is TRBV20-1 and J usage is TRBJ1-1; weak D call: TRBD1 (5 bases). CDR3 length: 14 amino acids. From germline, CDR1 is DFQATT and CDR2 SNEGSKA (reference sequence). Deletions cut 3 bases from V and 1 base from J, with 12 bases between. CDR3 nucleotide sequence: TGCAGTGCTAGCGGCGGGCAGGGGAACACTGAAGCTTTCTTT. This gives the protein CSASGGQGNTEAFF.

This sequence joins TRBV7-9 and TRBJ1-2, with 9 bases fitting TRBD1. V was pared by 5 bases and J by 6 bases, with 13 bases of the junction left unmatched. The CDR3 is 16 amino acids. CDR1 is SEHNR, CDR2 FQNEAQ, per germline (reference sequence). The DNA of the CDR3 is TGTGCCAGCAGCCCGCCCGACGGGACAGGGACTAATGGCTACACCTTC. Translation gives CASSPPDGTGTNGYTF.